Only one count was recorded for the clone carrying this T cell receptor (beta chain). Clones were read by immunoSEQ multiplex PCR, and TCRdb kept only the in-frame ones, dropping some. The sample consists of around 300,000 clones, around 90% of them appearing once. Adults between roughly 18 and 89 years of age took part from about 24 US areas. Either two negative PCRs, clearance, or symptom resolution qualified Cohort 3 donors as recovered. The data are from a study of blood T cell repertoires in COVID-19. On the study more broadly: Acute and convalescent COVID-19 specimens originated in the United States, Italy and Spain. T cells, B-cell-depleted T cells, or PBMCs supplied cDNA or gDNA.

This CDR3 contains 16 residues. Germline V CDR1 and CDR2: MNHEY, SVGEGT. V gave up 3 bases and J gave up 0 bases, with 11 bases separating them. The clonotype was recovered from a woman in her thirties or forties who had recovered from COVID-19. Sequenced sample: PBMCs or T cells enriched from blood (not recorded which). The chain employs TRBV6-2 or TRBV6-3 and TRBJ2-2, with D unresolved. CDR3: CASSYYWRPNTGELFF. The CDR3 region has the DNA TGTGCCAGCAGTTATTATTGGCGGCCGAACACCGGGGAGCTGTTTTTT.